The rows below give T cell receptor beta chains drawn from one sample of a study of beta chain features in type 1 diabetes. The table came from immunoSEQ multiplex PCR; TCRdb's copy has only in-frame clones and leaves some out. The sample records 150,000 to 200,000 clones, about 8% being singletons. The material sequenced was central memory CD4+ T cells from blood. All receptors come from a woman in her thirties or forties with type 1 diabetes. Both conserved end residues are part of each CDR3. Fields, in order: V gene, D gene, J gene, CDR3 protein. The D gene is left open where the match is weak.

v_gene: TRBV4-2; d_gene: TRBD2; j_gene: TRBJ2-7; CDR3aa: CASSFLADYEQYF
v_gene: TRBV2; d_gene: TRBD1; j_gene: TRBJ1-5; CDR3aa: CASSRQGANQPQHF
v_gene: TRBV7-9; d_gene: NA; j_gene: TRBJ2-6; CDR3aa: CASSLALTGVLTF
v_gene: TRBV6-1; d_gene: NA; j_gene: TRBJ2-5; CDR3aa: CASSEGGPGRGETQYF
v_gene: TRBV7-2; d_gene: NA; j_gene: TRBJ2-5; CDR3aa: CASRTRGVQETQYF
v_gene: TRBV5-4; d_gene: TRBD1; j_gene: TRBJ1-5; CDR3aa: CASSPRTGDSNQPQHF
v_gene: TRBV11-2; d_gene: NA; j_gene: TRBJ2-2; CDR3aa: CASSFNRDAGELFF
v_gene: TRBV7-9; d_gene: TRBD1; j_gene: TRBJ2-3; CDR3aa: CASRSTGAHTDTQYF
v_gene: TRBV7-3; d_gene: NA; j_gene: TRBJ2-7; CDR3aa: CASSLSPGNGEQYF
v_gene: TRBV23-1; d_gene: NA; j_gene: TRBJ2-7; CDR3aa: CASSQEGDYEQYF
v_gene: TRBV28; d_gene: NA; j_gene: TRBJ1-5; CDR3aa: CASSLESWNGQPQHF
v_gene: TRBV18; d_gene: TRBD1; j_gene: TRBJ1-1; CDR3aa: CASSPHPGQLNTEAFF
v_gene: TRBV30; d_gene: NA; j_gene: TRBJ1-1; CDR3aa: CAWRGGYTEAFF
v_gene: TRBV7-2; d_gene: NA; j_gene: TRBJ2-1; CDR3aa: CASSLGLGREQFF
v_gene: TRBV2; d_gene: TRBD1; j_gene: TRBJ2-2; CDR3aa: CASSRQGGNTGELFF
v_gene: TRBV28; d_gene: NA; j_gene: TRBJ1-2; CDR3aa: CASARGGSTNYGYTF
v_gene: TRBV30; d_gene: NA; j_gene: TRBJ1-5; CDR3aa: CAWAPGSSNQPQHF
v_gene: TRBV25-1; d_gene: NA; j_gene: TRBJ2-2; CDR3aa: CASSEAGVADTGELFF
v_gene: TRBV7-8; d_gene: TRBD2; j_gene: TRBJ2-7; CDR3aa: CASRSPGLAGYEQYF
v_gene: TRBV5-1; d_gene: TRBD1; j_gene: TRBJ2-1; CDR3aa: CASSLGVRGYGNEQFF
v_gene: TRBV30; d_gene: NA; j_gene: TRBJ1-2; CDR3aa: CAWNTGQGYYGYTF
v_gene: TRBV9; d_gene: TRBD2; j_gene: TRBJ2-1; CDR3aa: CASSVESSGSNEQFF
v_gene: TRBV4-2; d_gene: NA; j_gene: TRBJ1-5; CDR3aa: CASSRILLAGDQPQHF
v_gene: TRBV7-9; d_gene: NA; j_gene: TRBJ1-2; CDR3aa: CASSLVGGIIYGYTF
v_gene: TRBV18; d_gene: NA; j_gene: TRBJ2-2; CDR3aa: CASSPGQSNTGELFF
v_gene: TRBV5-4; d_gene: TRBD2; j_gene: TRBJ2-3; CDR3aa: CASSPRTSGRTDTQYF
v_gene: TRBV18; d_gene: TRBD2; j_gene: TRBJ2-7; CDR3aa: CASSPPSGHYEQYF
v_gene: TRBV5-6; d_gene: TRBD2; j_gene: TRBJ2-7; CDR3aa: CASSLAGGSGSYEQYF
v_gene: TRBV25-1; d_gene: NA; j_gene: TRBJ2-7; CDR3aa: CASSEFGRIHEQYF
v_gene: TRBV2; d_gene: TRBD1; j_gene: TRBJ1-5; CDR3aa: CASSGTGGNQPQHF
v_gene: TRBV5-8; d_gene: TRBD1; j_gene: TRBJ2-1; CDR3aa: CASSGPLDRRANEQFF
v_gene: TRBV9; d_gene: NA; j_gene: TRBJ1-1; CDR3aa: CASSGLRGEAFF
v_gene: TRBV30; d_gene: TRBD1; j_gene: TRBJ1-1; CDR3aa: CAWNLGQGGFAFF
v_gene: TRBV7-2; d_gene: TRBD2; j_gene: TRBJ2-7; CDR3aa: CASSFAARTSEGYEQYF
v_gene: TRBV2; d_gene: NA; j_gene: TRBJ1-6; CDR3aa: CASSYPEPLHF
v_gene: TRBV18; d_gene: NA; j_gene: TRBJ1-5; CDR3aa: CASSSGGRMDQPQHF
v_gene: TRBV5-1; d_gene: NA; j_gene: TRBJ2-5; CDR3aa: CASSLGAGMETQYF
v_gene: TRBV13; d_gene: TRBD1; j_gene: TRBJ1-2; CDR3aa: CASSTRRQGDRNYGYTF
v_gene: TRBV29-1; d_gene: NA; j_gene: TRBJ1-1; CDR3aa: CSVAGRMNTEAFF
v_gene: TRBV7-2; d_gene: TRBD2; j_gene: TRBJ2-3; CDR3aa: CASSPGTSGRGTDTQYF
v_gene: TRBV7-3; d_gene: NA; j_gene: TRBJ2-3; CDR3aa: CASSRRQATDTQYF
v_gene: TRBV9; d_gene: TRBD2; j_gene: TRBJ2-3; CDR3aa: CASSVEVSGRKGTQYF
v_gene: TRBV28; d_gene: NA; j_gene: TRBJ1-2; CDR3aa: CASSLEQYGYTF
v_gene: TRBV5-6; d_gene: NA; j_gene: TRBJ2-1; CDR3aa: CASEYRDSYNEQFF
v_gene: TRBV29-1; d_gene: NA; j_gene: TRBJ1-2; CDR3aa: CSVGGQANHNYGYTF
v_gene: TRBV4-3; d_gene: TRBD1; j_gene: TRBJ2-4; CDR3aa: CASSQETGDGNIQYF
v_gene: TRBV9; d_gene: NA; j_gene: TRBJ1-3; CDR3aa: CASSTRHNGNTIYF
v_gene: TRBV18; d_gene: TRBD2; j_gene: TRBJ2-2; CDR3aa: CASSPERDLNTGELFF
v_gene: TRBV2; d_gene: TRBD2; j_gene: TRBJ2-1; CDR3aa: CASSAGAGVNEQFF
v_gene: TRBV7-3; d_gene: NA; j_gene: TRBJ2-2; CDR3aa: CASSLQANTGELFF
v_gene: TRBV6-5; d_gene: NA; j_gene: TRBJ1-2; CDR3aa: CASSYGNQGFHGYTF
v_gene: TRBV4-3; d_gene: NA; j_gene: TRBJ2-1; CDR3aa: CASSSLTGFREQFF
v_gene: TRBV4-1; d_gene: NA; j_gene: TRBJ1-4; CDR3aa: CASSQEPPPGEGRVEKLFF
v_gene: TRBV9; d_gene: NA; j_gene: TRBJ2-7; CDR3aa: CASSPQSGQYYEQYF
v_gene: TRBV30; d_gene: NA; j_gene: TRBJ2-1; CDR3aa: CAWRGTGANEQFF